These 21 T cell receptor beta chains share one sample of origin, sequenced in a study of shared clonotypes between healthy human individuals. Naive CD8 cells, CD45RO-negative and positively selected for CCR7, excluded terminally differentiated effector memory CD45RA+ cells. TCRdb's table, derived via immunoSEQ multiplex PCR, lists solely in-frame clones and lacks some. The sample lists 800,000 to 950,000 clones, about 96% occurring once. Material for sequencing was naive CD8+ T cells sorted from blood. These receptors came from a man aged 30 to 45 in good health.

V is TRBV10-1 and J is TRBJ1-1; D is uncertain. Trimming took 0 bases from V and 6 from J, leaving 8 bases between them. Germline values: CDR1 WNHNN, CDR2 SYGVQD (reference sequence). The CDR3 has 13 amino acids. CDR3 bases: TGCGCCAGCAGTGAGTCGTCTGTGTCTGAAGCTTTCTTT. It encodes CASSESSVSEAFF.

V gene TRBV6-1 combines with J gene TRBJ1-1, with D maybe TRBD1 (6 bases). The CDR3 contains 14 residues. Trimming took 6 bases from V and 5 from J, leaving 16 bases between them. Germline CDR1 MNHNS, CDR2 SASEGT. Here the CDR3 DNA reads TGTGCCAGCAGGGCGGGCGGGGGACATACTGAAGCTTTCTTT. The encoded protein is CASRAGGGHTEAFF.

The chain joins TRBV4-3 to TRBJ1-5, with TRBD1 matching over 10 bases. From germline, CDR1 is LGHNA and CDR2 YSLEER. The CDR3 spans 14 residues. Germline trimming cut 4 bases from V and 5 bases from J; bases unmatched to any gene: 2. The CDR3 DNA is TGCGCCAGCAGCCGGGACAGGGGCTATCAGCCCCAGCATTTT. Translating it yields CASSRDRGYQPQHF.

The chain uses TRBV9 and TRBJ2-1; TRBD2 agrees at 14 bases. This CDR3 has 19 amino acids. Trimming cost V 0 bases and J 8 bases; bases outside gene matches: 13. Germline values: CDR1 SGDLS, CDR2 YYNGEE. This chain's CDR3 is CASSVGRGGTSGSIYEQFF. As DNA, the CDR3 is TGTGCCAGCAGCGTAGGTCGAGGTGGGACTAGCGGGAGTATCTATGAGCAGTTCTTC.

The rearrangement uses TRBV5-1 and TRBJ2-7; unclear D gene. V was clipped by 0 bases and J by 0 bases, with 4 bases between them. The CDR3 has 13 amino acids. CDR1 is SGHRS and CDR2 is YFSETQ in the germline V gene. The CDR3 coding sequence is TGCGCCAGCAGCTTGGGCTACTCCTACGAGCAGTACTTC. Translated: CASSLGYSYEQYF.

This chain connects TRBV28 to TRBJ2-2; 10 nucleotides line up with TRBD2. This CDR3 comprises 19 residues. Germline V gene data show CDR1 as MDHEN and CDR2 as SYDVKM. Trimming at V came to 3 bases and at J to 0 bases, leaving 10 bases not matched to a gene. The chain's CDR3 is CASSFKETSGFANTGELFF. As DNA, the CDR3 is TGTGCCAGCAGTTTTAAGGAGACTAGCGGGTTCGCGAACACCGGGGAGCTGTTTTTT.

V and J are TRBV2 and TRBJ2-4; TRBD2 is a possible D gene (5 bases). Trimming shortened V by 8 bases and J by 8 bases, and 13 bases separated the two germline ends. The CDR3 has 12 amino acids. CDR1 SNHLY and CDR2 FYNNEI come from the germline V gene. Here the CDR3 DNA reads TGTGCCAGCGGAGACATGGGAGACATTCAGTACTTC. This translates into CASGDMGDIQYF.

The rearrangement links TRBV27 to TRBJ1-1; the match to TRBD1 covers 9 bases. Germline V CDR1 and CDR2: MNHEY, SMNVEV (reference sequence). This CDR3 is built from 16 residues. Losses at the gene ends were 5 bases for V and 5 bases for J; bases not matched to a gene: 12. CDR3 nucleotide sequence: TGTGCCAGCAGTCCCAGTTTTGGGGACAGGGATACTGAAGCTTTCTTT. It translates to CASSPSFGDRDTEAFF.

This chain connects TRBV5-6 to TRBJ2-7; 7 nucleotides agree with TRBD1. Germline V gene lookup returns CDR1 SGHDT and CDR2 YYEEEE. The CDR3 is 14 residues long. Losses at the gene ends were 4 bases for V and 5 bases for J; bases not matched to a gene: 9. CDR3 sequence: CASSRTGISHEQYF. The CDR3, as DNA: TGTGCCAGCAGCAGGACAGGAATTTCCCACGAGCAGTACTTC.

Comments on this clone: Germline is not matched at one junction end, which may reflect a read error. V is TRBV7-7 and J is TRBJ2-5; 8 bases line up with TRBD2. This CDR3 has 15 amino acids. The germline V gene has CDR1 SSHAT and CDR2 FNYEAQ (reference sequence). The CDR3 DNA reads as TGTGCTAGCAGCTTAGGCCTAACTAGCGGAGAGACCCAGTACTTC. Translated, it gives CASSLGLTSGETQYF.

This chain links TRBV2 with TRBJ1-2; D is unresolved. CDR1 SNHLY and CDR2 FYNNEI come from the germline V gene. The CDR3 extends over 18 amino acids. V was cut by 3 bases and J by 8 bases, with 28 bases left in between. CDR3 loop: CASSDPSPYMPGDSGYTF. The CDR3 region has the DNA TGTGCCAGCAGTGACCCAAGCCCCTATATGCCGGGAGACTCCGGCTACACCTTC.

This rearrangement joins TRBV19 to TRBJ2-7, with 11 bases identical to TRBD1. Germline CDR1 is LNHDA and CDR2 is SQIVND (reference sequence). With V trimmed by 3 bases and J by 4 bases, 8 bases remained unmatched. The CDR3 has 16 residues. The CDR3 region is CASSMVWDRGNYEQYF. The CDR3 coding sequence is TGTGCCAGTAGTATGGTCTGGGACAGGGGGAATTACGAGCAGTACTTC.

J is TRBJ2-4 and V is TRBV15, with D possibly TRBD1 on 6 matching bases. Germline values: CDR1 LNHNV, CDR2 YYDKDF (reference sequence). The CDR3 consists of 15 residues. The V end was cut by 1 base, the J end by 1 base, with 8 bases between. This CDR3 is CATSRGQGAKNIQYF. The DNA for the CDR3 is TGTGCCACCAGCAGAGGGCAGGGGGCCAAAAACATTCAGTACTTC.

V gene TRBV4-1 combines with J gene TRBJ2-7; 7 bases align to TRBD1. Looked up from germline, CDR1 is MGHRA and CDR2 is YSYEKL. With V trimmed by 2 bases and J by 6 bases, 7 bases remained unmatched. This CDR3 comprises 14 residues. Here the CDR3 reads CASSQLHTGAEQYF. CDR3 in DNA: TGCGCCAGCAGCCAACTCCATACAGGGGCCGAGCAGTACTTC.

The CDR3 bases are TGCAGTGCTCAGGATACCTACGAGCAGTACTTC. Translating it yields CSAQDTYEQYF. This chain uses TRBV20-1 with TRBJ2-7, with D uncertain. The CDR3 extends over 11 amino acids. Trimming shortened V by 5 bases and J by 2 bases, and 7 bases separated the two germline ends. From germline, CDR1 is DFQATT and CDR2 SNEGSKA (reference sequence).

V and J are TRBV5-1 and TRBJ2-7; weak D call: TRBD1 (6 bases). The germline V gene encodes CDR1 SGHRS and CDR2 YFSETQ. The CDR3 totals 15 residues. Trimming took off 0 bases at V and 3 bases at J, with 13 bases between the two ends. CDR3 in amino acids: CASSLEGGAVYEQYF. Here the CDR3 DNA reads TGCGCCAGCAGCTTGGAAGGGGGTGCGGTCTACGAGCAGTACTTC.

The V and J genes are TRBV18 and TRBJ2-2; 10 positions match TRBD1. Per the germline V gene, CDR1 is KGHSH and CDR2 is LQKENI. V dropped 0 bases and J dropped 6; count of bases not matched to a gene: 7. The length of the CDR3 is 17 residues. CDR3 nucleotides: TGTGCCAGCTCACCACCTCGGGACAGGGGTAAGTCCGGGGAGCTGTTTTTT. Translated: CASSPPRDRGKSGELFF.

The rearrangement joins TRBV6-5 to TRBJ2-3; 7 nucleotides match TRBD2. Trimming at V came to 0 bases and at J to 4 bases, leaving 7 bases not matched to a gene. The length of the CDR3 is 16 residues. Germline assignment: CDR1 MNHEY and CDR2 SVGAGI. In DNA, the CDR3 is TGTGCCAGCAGTTACTCGGGGGGAGGGAGCGCAGATACGCAGTATTTT. Encoded protein: CASSYSGGGSADTQYF.

CDR3 protein: CASRRGTDSGNTIYF. As DNA, the CDR3 is TGTGCCAGCAGACGCGGGACGGACTCTGGAAACACCATATATTTT. The chain uses TRBV6-1 and TRBJ1-3; TRBD1 might be the D (5 bases). V lost 6 bases and J lost 0, with 12 bases in between. The CDR3 extends over 15 amino acids. Germline CDR1 reads MNHNS; CDR2 reads SASEGT.

The rearrangement joins TRBV6-5 to TRBJ1-2; 7 bases map to TRBD1. The trim removed 5 bases at V and 4 bases at J, leaving 10 bases unmatched. CDR3 size: 15 residues. The germline CDR1 and CDR2 sequences are MNHEY and SVGAGI. The CDR3 DNA follows: TGTGCCAGCAGTACCAGGACAGGACAAATCTATGGCTACACCTTC. Amino acids: CASSTRTGQIYGYTF.

The chain links TRBV6-5 to TRBJ1-2; D call uncertain. CDR1 and CDR2 (germline): MNHEY, SVGAGI. The CDR3 is 13 amino acids. Trimming shortened V by 2 bases and J by 2 bases, and 6 bases separated the two germline ends. The CDR3 region is CASSYAENYGYTF. The CDR3 nucleotides are TGTGCCAGCAGTTACGCAGAGAACTATGGCTACACCTTC.